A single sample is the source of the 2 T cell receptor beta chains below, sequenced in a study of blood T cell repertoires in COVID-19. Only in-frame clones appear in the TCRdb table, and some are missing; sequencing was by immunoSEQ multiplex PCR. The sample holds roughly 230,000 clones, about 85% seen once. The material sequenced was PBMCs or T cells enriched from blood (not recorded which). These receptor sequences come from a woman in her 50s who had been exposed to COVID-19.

This CDR3 is CAWSDLTPGTAGNTIYF. In nucleotides, the CDR3 is TGTGCCTGGAGTGACCTCACCCCCGGGACAGCTGGAAACACCATATATTTT. V gene TRBV30 combines with J gene TRBJ1-3, with 7 bases fitting TRBD1. The length of the CDR3 is 17 residues. Trimming took 1 base from V and 2 from J; bases not matched to a gene: 11. The germline V gene encodes CDR1 GTSNPN and CDR2 SVGIG (reference sequence).

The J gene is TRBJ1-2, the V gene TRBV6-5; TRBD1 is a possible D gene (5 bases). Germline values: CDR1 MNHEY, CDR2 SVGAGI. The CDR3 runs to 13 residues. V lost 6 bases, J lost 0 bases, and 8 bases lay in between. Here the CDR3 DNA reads TGTGCCAGCAGCGAGACAGCTAACTATGGCTACACCTTC. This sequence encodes CASSETANYGYTF.